The rows below give T cell receptor beta chains drawn from one sample of a study of cytomegalovirus exposure and HLA in healthy donors. Data came from immunoSEQ multiplex PCR; TCRdb stores just in-frame clones and leaves some out. This sample has 150,000 to 200,000 clones, with about 80% found just once. Sequenced material: PBMCs. Receptors originate from a woman younger than 30 in good health and CMV-seropositive. Both conserved end residues are part of each CDR3. Fields, in order: J gene, CDR3 length, V gene, clone size, D gene, CDR3 DNA, CDR3 protein. A D gene is named only where the DNA matches it firmly. Size is omitted from some rows. Given values are once, few, many or a class for expanded clones.

J: TRBJ2-1; length: 12; V: TRBV7-9; size: .; D: .; DNA: TGTGCCAGCACCCATCCCAGTGGCAAGCAGTTCTTC; CDR3: CASTHPSGKQFF
J: TRBJ1-2; length: 12; V: TRBV7-9; size: .; D: .; DNA: TGTGCCAGCCCTCAGGGCTTGGATGGCTACACCTTC; CDR3: CASPQGLDGYTF
J: TRBJ2-3; length: 14; V: TRBV5-1; size: .; D: TRBD2; DNA: TGCGCCAGCAGTCGTCGGGGGGAAGGGGATACGCAGTATTTT; CDR3: CASSRRGEGDTQYF
J: TRBJ1-4; length: 11; V: TRBV19; size: .; D: .; DNA: TGTGCCAGTAGTTTGCAGGGAAAACTGTTTTTT; CDR3: CASSLQGKLFF
J: TRBJ1-6; length: 14; V: TRBV5-4; size: .; D: TRBD1; DNA: TGTGCCAGCAGCTGGGACAGGGGGGGTTCACCCCTCCACTTT; CDR3: CASSWDRGGSPLHF
J: TRBJ2-7; length: 14; V: TRBV6-5; size: few; D: .; DNA: TGTGCCAGCAGTTACTCGGGCCCTTTTTACGAGCAGTACTTC; CDR3: CASSYSGPFYEQYF
J: TRBJ2-5; length: 16; V: TRBV12-5; size: .; D: TRBD1; DNA: TGTGCTAGTGGTACCTCCGACAGGGATCCTTTAGAGACCCAGTACTTC; CDR3: CASGTSDRDPLETQYF
J: TRBJ2-7; length: 16; V: TRBV5-6; size: .; D: .; DNA: TGTGCCAGCAGCTACCGGACCGGGACTCCGACCTACGAGCAGTACTTC; CDR3: CASSYRTGTPTYEQYF
J: TRBJ2-2; length: 15; V: TRBV30; size: .; D: .; DNA: TGTGCCTGGACCATAGACTCGCTTCGCACCGGGGAGCTGTTTTTT; CDR3: CAWTIDSLRTGELFF
J: TRBJ1-6; length: 14; V: TRBV28; size: .; D: .; DNA: TGTGCCAGCAGTTTCACCCGGGTGAATTCACCCCTCCACTTT; CDR3: CASSFTRVNSPLHF